This note documents a single T cell receptor beta chain sequence. This CDR3 has 15 amino acids. Trimming took 3 bases from V and 5 from J; bases not matched to a gene: 4. The germline CDR1 and CDR2 sequences are MNHNS and SASEGT. The record originates from a study of blood T cell repertoires in COVID-19. Overall study context: T cells, B-cell-depleted T cells, or PBMCs provided the cDNA or gDNA that served as material.

Study processing details: Estimation of nucleated cell counts was performed using reference gene primer amplification. Using immunoSEQ multiplex PCR, the repertoire was profiled, and TCRdb retains in-frame clones only, with some absent. V and J calls and clone size are as listed in that table; D and trimming were resolved from the DNA. This sample carries hundreds of thousands of clones, about nine tenths of them seen once, and the ten largest clones take 1.4%. The chain couples TRBV6-1 to TRBJ1-4, with 9 bases lining up with TRBD1. The sample was peripheral blood. This clonotype was sampled from a woman in her twenties or thirties with active or convalescent COVID-19. The CDR3 nucleotides read TGTGCCAGCAGTGACCCCGGGACAGGGAATGAAAAACTGTTTTTT. Its translation: CASSDPGTGNEKLFF.